This T cell receptor (beta chain) was documented in a study of regulatory T cells in long-lasting Graves disease. Described time point: newly diagnosed GD, antithyroid drugs for less than 3 months. RNA isolated from PBMCs was used to make the TCR library. CDR3-region Arm-PCR and iRepertoire HTBI primers produced the TCR beta libraries. A single record per CDR3 protein comes from TCRdb applying MiXCR to the multiplex PCR reads. The sample shows some 370,000 distinct CDR3 sequences, roughly 10% of them seen only once. Germline loops: CDR1 SQVTM, CDR2 ANQGSEA. Between the trimmed V and J ends, which lost 7 bases and 0 bases, there was a span of 12 bases. The CDR3 runs 13 residues. This clonotype has a count of ten or more. These records were also assigned to another study, of T cells in Graves' hyperthyroidism and ophthalmopathy.

Material: peripheral blood mononuclear cells (PBMCs), obtained at new diagnosis, from a patient treated with antithyroid drugs. The chain couples TRBV29-1 to TRBJ1-2; D is unresolved. This TCR came from a woman between 18 and 30 years old with Graves disease. CDR3 loop: CSAVEGTNYGYTF. CDR3 nucleotide sequence: TGCAGCGCTGTTGAGGGCACTAACTATGGCTACACCTTC.